This T cell receptor (beta chain) was found in a study of T cells in pancreatic ductal adenocarcinoma (dated by TCRdb to between 2016 and 2019). Broadly, across the study: To learn about the adaptive T-cell response arising naturally, investigators profiled where tumor-infiltrating CD8+ T cells, together with suppressive cells, were located within resected pancreatic ductal adenocarcinoma, how abundant they were, and what qualities they showed. The investigation overall reported the following: Because inoperable disease is present at presentation in most pancreatic cancer patients, the resected cohort was biased toward the minority with early-stage disease. Comparisons of clonality between tumor and blood may be biased toward lower diversity because tumors are enriched in CD45RO+ effector T cells rather than naive T cells. Blood samples had more total productive templates and roughly 8-fold more unique clonotypes than tumor samples. No significant difference in T-cell clonality was found between tumor and blood, with mean clonality of approximately 0.1 in tumors and less than 0.075 in blood.

As concerns this clone: Its specific antigen is unknown. No base quality information exists; no much larger clone differs at one position.

TCR beta CDR3 regions were amplified from genomic DNA using the immunoSEQ hsTCRB kit. An Illumina HiSeq system was used for high-throughput TRB CDR3 sequencing. Under the source paper's analysis protocol: The immunoSEQ software was used to analyze sequencing reads, and nonproductive sequences containing premature stops or frame-shifts were excluded. Clonality of the repertoire was calculated as one minus the Shannon entropy normalized by log2 of the number of unique productive sequences. TCRdb stores this immuneACCESS table with in-frame sequences only. Part of the clones is absent; in the studies checked, under half of the shortfall reflects unresolved V genes, and no reason is known for the rest. V and J calls and clone size follow that table, whereas D and trimming were derived from the DNA. A total of 85,000 to 120,000 clones appear in this sample, about 95% of them only once. The ten largest make up 3.1% of the sample.

The CDR3, from cysteine to phenylalanine, totals 19 residues. Only the CDR3 DNA is retained, 57 bases long and in frame from the first base. Per the germline V gene, KGHSH is the CDR1 and LQKENI is the CDR2. V is shortened by 4 bases, J by 1 base, and the region joining them spans 22 bases. Pancreatic ductal adenocarcinoma patients who had undergone surgery without neoadjuvant therapy were selected. After peripheral blood was drawn into heparin tubes, PBMCs were separated on a histopaque density gradient and then cryopreserved in around 10% DMSO. The DNeasy Blood and Tissue Kit, with Proteinase K and RNase treatment, was used to extract genomic DNA from 6 or 7 PBMC specimens and fewer than ten flash-frozen tumor specimens.

The chain uses TRBV18 and TRBJ2-2; the D gene is perhaps TRBD2, on 7 matching bases. The sequencing sample was made of PBMCs. The sequence derives from a human donor with pancreatic ductal adenocarcinoma. The encoded CDR3 is CASSRNRVGLAENTGELFF. The DNA is TGTGCCAGCTCACGAAACAGGGTCGGGCTAGCGGAGAACACCGGGGAGCTGTTTTTT.